A selection of T cell receptor beta chains follows, all from one sample in a study of human CD8 memory T cell subsets. TCRdb reprocessed the 5' RACE reads and keeps a single row for each CDR3 protein, giving no DNA. Here the sample table reports approximately 3,700 distinct CDR3 sequences. Sequences were obtained from CD8+ effector memory T cells (TEM) sorted from PBMCs. The receptor set was obtained from a human donor in good health. CDR3s include the opening cysteine and the closing phenylalanine or tryptophan. Clone size, where shown, is once, few, many, or a class for clones that have expanded.

size	J	V	CDR3
NA	TRBJ2-7	TRBV20-1	CSASTGATHYEQYF
NA	TRBJ1-5	TRBV28	CASLRGEPWGNQPQHF
medium-sized	TRBJ2-1	TRBV29-1	CSVSGWDRGDPNEQFF
NA	TRBJ2-1	TRBV2	CASSEGSGANNEQFF
medium-sized	TRBJ2-7	TRBV20-1	CSARDWGSYEQYF
NA	TRBJ1-5	TRBV20-1	CSARNFPGGSNQPQHF
NA	TRBJ1-1	TRBV6-2/TRBV6-3	CASTGDSTAEAFF
NA	TRBJ2-2	TRBV3-1	CASSLRRVKGITGELFF
NA	TRBJ1-3	TRBV19	CASSLPMRIPGNTIYF
NA	TRBJ1-2	TRBV9	CASSVEERGGLAGYTF
NA	TRBJ1-1	TRBV10-1	CASSESESLEAFF
NA	TRBJ2-7	TRBV5-1	CASSLDVSSYEQYF
NA	TRBJ2-1	TRBV10-2	CASSEDLGLAGEQFF
medium-sized	TRBJ2-5	TRBV20-1	CSARGGGPQETQYF
NA	TRBJ2-5	TRBV5-6	CASSGAGQGAETQYF
NA	TRBJ2-1	TRBV7-9	CASSHSLDRSYNEQFF
NA	TRBJ1-1	TRBV5-1	CASSLERQGATEAFF
NA	TRBJ2-2	TRBV11-2	CASIRTQREDGGELFF
NA	TRBJ2-1	TRBV5-1	CASSLVAASGPLGKFF
NA	TRBJ1-1	TRBV12-3/TRBV12-4	CASRITGTEAFF
NA	TRBJ1-2	TRBV29-1	CSVVGVNYGYTF
NA	TRBJ2-3	TRBV5-6	CASSMEGKASTDTQYF
medium-sized	TRBJ1-2	TRBV6-2/TRBV6-3	CASSRSATGGYTF
NA	TRBJ2-7	TRBV12-3/TRBV12-4	CASSGVASSYEQYF
NA	TRBJ2-3	TRBV7-8	CASSAGLAGESRTDTQYF